These 9 T cell receptor beta chains were all obtained from the same sample, sequenced in a study of T cell responses to AZD1222 COVID-19 vaccine listed by TCRdb under 2021. The time point label corresponds to: baseline before first vaccination. Libraries were made using the immunoSEQ multiplex PCR assay. As stored in TCRdb, this immuneACCESS dataset retains in-frame rearrangements with V and J assigned. A fraction of the clones does not appear; measured against another copy, unresolved V genes explain less than half of the discrepancy, and the remainder lacks a known reason. For this sample the table gives under 70,000 clones, of which around four fifths were detected only once. Of the sample, 21% is held by the ten largest clones. The specimen was peripheral blood, collected on day 0 of AZD1222 vaccination. The receptors originated from an adult in good health.

This clone was observed a handful of times. The V and J genes are TRBV5-4 and TRBJ2-3; D may correspond to TRBD1 or TRBD2 (5 bases each). The CDR3 has 16 residues. V was pared by 1 base and J by 5 bases, with 17 bases between. Germline assignment: CDR1 SGHNT and CDR2 YYREEE (reference sequence). DNA for the CDR3: TGTGCCAGCAGCTTGTTTACGGGGACCTCATTAGATACGCAGTATTTT. This gives the protein CASSLFTGTSLDTQYF.

A word on this clone: Other nucleotide sequences in the sample specify the same CDR3. V gene TRBV12-3 or TRBV12-4 combines with J gene TRBJ2-1, with D perhaps assigned TRBD1 or TRBD2 (5 bases each). The CDR3 runs to 13 residues. V lost 4 bases, J lost 9 bases, and 13 bases lay in between. CDR3 coding DNA: TGTGCCAGCAGTTCGGGACGACTTGGTGAGCAGTTCTTC. The encoded protein is CASSSGRLGEQFF.

This sequence joins TRBV28 and TRBJ2-7; TRBD2 matches 13 bases. The CDR3 is 16 amino acids. Germline V gives CDR1 MDHEN, CDR2 SYDVKM. The junction had 6 bases not matched to a gene; V was cut back by 5 bases and J by 2 bases. The DNA of the CDR3 is TGTGCCAGCAGTGGACTAGCGGGGGAGGATACCTACGAGCAGTACTTC. It yields the protein CASSGLAGEDTYEQYF.

V is TRBV18 and J is TRBJ1-1; 7 nucleotides align to TRBD1. Germline CDR1 reads KGHSH; CDR2 reads LQKENI. The CDR3 is made up of 14 amino acids. J was trimmed by 1 base and V by 6 bases; bases with no gene match: 5. The chain's CDR3 is CASSSGQRNTEAFF. CDR3 coding DNA: TGTGCCAGCTCGTCGGGACAGCGGAACACTGAAGCTTTCTTT.

The chain couples TRBV18 to TRBJ2-7; 8 nucleotides line up with TRBD2. CDR3 length: 16 amino acids. Germline V gene sequence: CDR1 KGHSH, CDR2 LQKENI. J was trimmed by 7 bases and V by 6 bases; bases with no gene match: 17. The CDR3 here is CASSPPLAGNSGEQYF. In DNA form, the CDR3 reads TGTGCCAGCTCCCCCCCCTTAGCGGGAAACTCGGGGGAGCAGTACTTC.

The V and J genes are TRBV19 and TRBJ1-1; D call uncertain. V dropped 1 base and J dropped 0 bases, with 18 bases sitting between them. This CDR3 is 18 amino acids long. Germline V gene data show CDR1 as LNHDA and CDR2 as SQIVND (reference sequence). In DNA form, the CDR3 reads TGTGCCAGTAGTATAGCCCCTTTTTTGGGCAGATTGAACACTGAAGCTTTCTTT. Amino acid sequence: CASSIAPFLGRLNTEAFF.

J is TRBJ1-1 and V is TRBV28, with D hard to call. V lost 6 bases, J lost 3 bases, and 17 bases lay in between. CDR1 and CDR2 from the germline V gene are MDHEN and SYDVKM. This CDR3 region has 15 residues. CDR3 in amino acids: CASSSTGLGDTEAFF. CDR3 DNA: TGTGCCAGCAGCTCCACGGGTCTTGGGGACACTGAAGCTTTCTTT.

The V and J genes are TRBV27 and TRBJ2-7; TRBD1 matches at 8 bases. Germline V gene data show CDR1 as MNHEY and CDR2 as SMNVEV (reference sequence). The CDR3 totals 13 residues. Unmatched junction bases numbered 4, after V lost 6 bases and J lost 3 bases. The CDR3 spells CASSPDRGYEQYF. As DNA, the CDR3 is TGTGCCAGCAGCCCAGACAGGGGCTACGAGCAGTACTTC.

This clone has more than one count but fewer than ten. The V and J genes are TRBV5-1 and TRBJ1-3, with unresolved D. The V end lost 5 bases, the J end lost 0 bases, and 15 bases lay between the germline ends. The germline gives CDR1 SGHRS, CDR2 YFSETQ. The CDR3 covers 16 residues. CDR3 coding DNA: TGCGCCAGCAGGGATCTATTGAAAAGCTCTGGAAACACCATATATTTT. This gives the protein CASRDLLKSSGNTIYF.